Listed below are T cell receptor beta chains from one sample, sequenced in a study of chemoradiotherapy in HPV16-positive cancers. The method was immunoSEQ multiplex PCR; TCRdb's version includes in-frame clones alone and lacks a portion of them. The sample lists 25,000 to 35,000 clones; roughly 82% were seen once. Sequencing used blood, obtained from a patient who underwent chemoradiotherapy. The receptors originated from a human donor with HPV-associated anogenital cancer. CDR3s include the opening cysteine and the closing phenylalanine or tryptophan. Fields, in order: V gene, CDR3 protein.

V: TRBV19; CDR3: CASSRGVLTTRSNQPQHF
V: TRBV5-1; CDR3: CASSLVPLGGEHQPQHF
V: TRBV6-5; CDR3: CASRPSGGGYNEQFF
V: TRBV5-6; CDR3: CASSLGQLNQPQHF
V: TRBV19; CDR3: CASSPSGVAETQYF
V: TRBV28; CDR3: CASSLGAFNYEQYF
V: TRBV7-2; CDR3: CASSLTRETQYF
V: TRBV13; CDR3: CASSSGGGGDYEQFF
V: TRBV5-4; CDR3: CASSSPGSSYNEQFF
V: TRBV5-1; CDR3: CASSSDTYGYTF
V: TRBV2; CDR3: CASRSGDLYNEQFF
V: TRBV28; CDR3: CASSFGTSYEAFF
V: TRBV2; CDR3: CASSSRLAGGSSTDTQYF
V: TRBV5-1; CDR3: CASSLLPGINSNEQFF
V: TRBV19; CDR3: CASSIRQDLLFNSPLHF
V: TRBV6-4; CDR3: CASAGTSGGAHNEQFF
V: TRBV29-1; CDR3: CSVVDRGQAYEQYF
V: TRBV7-7; CDR3: CASSLTAGDYTGELFF
V: TRBV6-6; CDR3: CASYGTASYEQYF
V: TRBV6-1; CDR3: CASSEGARGGFDEQFF
V: TRBV29-1; CDR3: CSARTGLMDGYTF
V: TRBV5-1; CDR3: CASRTSMSTDTQYF
V: TRBV7-6; CDR3: CASSLVRNTEAFF
V: TRBV6-6; CDR3: CASSYGEDYGYTF
V: TRBV28; CDR3: CASSWDRVGSGELFF
V: TRBV30; CDR3: CAWSTPMDRGEKLFF
V: TRBV12-5; CDR3: CASGPGSFSYEQYF
V: TRBV4-1; CDR3: CASSQVASATNEKLFF
V: TRBV7-2; CDR3: CASSLGPGGYTF
V: TRBV15; CDR3: CATSWDRGRTEAFF
V: TRBV28; CDR3: CASSPRLVTDTQYF
V: TRBV11-2; CDR3: CASSLRFGDRAHEQYF
V: TRBV15; CDR3: CATSRDPRPEKTQYF
V: TRBV29-1; CDR3: CSVSTGLYTDTQYF
V: TRBV27; CDR3: CASSTTLDQPQHF
V: TRBV25-1; CDR3: CASGTTDTDTQYF
V: TRBV5-1; CDR3: CASSWGIGNTEAFF
V: TRBV5-1; CDR3: CASSYANGLVVNEQFF
V: TRBV30; CDR3: CAWSATWTGGADTQYF
V: TRBV19; CDR3: CASSPTSTGTETQYF
V: TRBV5-4; CDR3: CASSLDRVGTGELFF
V: TRBV11-3; CDR3: CASSLGARGSDETQYF
V: TRBV5-1; CDR3: CASHSTRRGDTEAFF
V: TRBV2; CDR3: CASSPGTGSQKLFF
V: TRBV10-2; CDR3: CASSPSSGGVGDTQYF
V: TRBV6-1; CDR3: CALRQGNTDTQYF
V: TRBV29-1; CDR3: CSVEHRGGTEAFF
V: TRBV2; CDR3: CASSAERQETQYF
V: TRBV7-9; CDR3: CASDWSDGYTF
V: TRBV19; CDR3: CASRQQVEQFF
V: TRBV5-1; CDR3: CASSLTVVNTEAFF
V: TRBV19; CDR3: CASSRSSGGAKEETQYF
V: TRBV18; CDR3: CASSLDWQVASYGYTF
V: TRBV5-1; CDR3: CASSLDDNEQFF
V: TRBV11-3; CDR3: CASSLGHGEKLFF
V: TRBV6-1; CDR3: CASNRGQGVEKLFF
V: TRBV6-4; CDR3: CASTKDPTRTDTQYF
V: TRBV4-1; CDR3: CASSQDGASNQPQHF
V: TRBV27; CDR3: CASTRNQGARTEAFF